Only a few counts were recorded for the clone carrying this TCR beta chain. Its cognate antigen is unknown. This specimen comes from a study of T cell responses to AZD1222 COVID-19 vaccine. Points from the study as a whole: Following two doses of AZD1222, Spike-specific TCR breadth and depth rose. Without day 14 samples, only post-peak T cell repertoires were studied.

The V and J ends lost 2 bases and 6 bases respectively, with 7 bases between them. From germline, CDR1 is MNHNS and CDR2 SASEGT. This CDR3 region has 12 residues. Method: immunoSEQ multiplex PCR; TCRdb's copy keeps in-frame clones and lacks some. The table records roughly 130,000 clones, 86% of them present only once. The receptor comes from an adult in good health. Sequencing used peripheral blood, obtained on day 0 of AZD1222 vaccination. This sequence joins TRBV6-1 and TRBJ1-1; D gene uncertain. The CDR3 region is CASSERISEAFF. The CDR3 DNA follows: TGTGCCAGCAGTGAACGGATATCTGAAGCTTTCTTT.